These 10 T cell receptor beta chains were sequenced from one sample in a study of post-analysis software for immune sequencing data. Study-wide findings and caveats: TRBV5-6, TRBV5-1 and TRBV20-1 were among several TRBV segments more frequent in patients than controls.

The antigens of these receptors remain unknown. Sequencing libraries made from TCR beta cDNA carried unique molecular identifiers. MiXCR, run by TCRdb on the PCR reads, gives a single entry per CDR3 protein. Of about 500,000 distinct CDR3 sequences listed, roughly 45% are singletons. Sequencing used blood. These receptors all stem from a girl aged 10-17 years with multiple sclerosis.

V and J are TRBV5-1 and TRBJ2-5; no definite D call. The last part of the DNA fits TRBJ2-7 better; the J call may be wrong. The CDR3 totals 13 residues. Looked up from germline, CDR1 is SGHRS and CDR2 is YFSETQ. The CDR3 region is CASSSLGDNEQYV. In DNA form, the CDR3 reads TGCGCCAGCAGCTCCCTGGGTGACAACGAGCAGTACGTC.

The CDR3 here is CASRRTGNTEAFF. The CDR3 coding sequence is TGTGCCAGCAGAAGGACAGGGAACACTGAAGCTTTCTTT. V and J are TRBV6-5 and TRBJ1-1; 7 bases map to TRBD1. CDR1 and CDR2 (germline): MNHEY, SVGAGI. J gave up 1 base and V 6 bases, and 2 bases lay outside the gene matches. This CDR3 region has 13 residues.

V usage is TRBV7-3 and J usage is TRBJ1-4; 7 bases agree with TRBD1. This CDR3 is 15 amino acids long. J was trimmed by 3 bases and V by 5 bases; bases with no gene match: 6. CDR1 SGHTA and CDR2 FQGTGA come from the germline V gene. The CDR3: CASSPTGTANEKLFF. The DNA of the CDR3 is TGTGCCAGCAGCCCAACCGGGACAGCTAATGAAAAACTGTTTTTT.

This clonotype was detected only a few times. This chain uses TRBV5-1 with TRBJ2-3, with a weak D call TRBD1 (6 bases). Germline CDR1 reads SGHRS; CDR2 reads YFSETQ. This CDR3 comprises 13 residues. V was shortened by 4 bases and J by 4 bases, with 10 bases between the two germline ends. The chain's CDR3 is CASSLNRADTQYF. In DNA, the CDR3 is TGCGCCAGCAGCCTAAACAGGGCAGATACGCAGTATTTT.

This clonotype was seen more than once but under ten times. The V and J genes are TRBV7-3 and TRBJ1-2; 9 bases are shared with TRBD1. J lost 6 bases, V lost 6 bases, and 8 bases had no gene match. The CDR3 covers 14 residues. Germline V gene sequence: CDR1 SGHTA, CDR2 FQGTGA. In DNA form, the CDR3 reads TGTGCCAGCAGTCAAACAGGGGGCGCCGATGGCTACACCTTC. Its protein is CASSQTGGADGYTF.

The chain is built from TRBV7-8 and TRBJ2-4, with 13 bases fitting TRBD2. The tail of the sequence fits TRBJ2-5 better, so the J call may be wrong. CDR3 length: 18 residues. CDR1 is SGHVS, CDR2 FQNEAQ, per germline. The CDR3 here is CASSSPLTSGRAGETQYF. CDR3 nucleotides: TGTGCCAGCAGCTCCCCATTAACTAGCGGGAGGGCCGGGGAGACCCAGTACTTC.

This chain joins TRBV3-1 and TRBJ2-7; TRBD1 matches at 10 bases. The germline V gene encodes CDR1 LGHDT and CDR2 YNNKEL (reference sequence). The CDR3 has 15 amino acids. V lost 1 base to trimming and J lost 4 bases; unmatched junction nucleotides: 4. CDR3 amino acids: CASSQGQGAPYEQYF. CDR3 coding DNA: TGTGCCAGCAGCCAAGGACAGGGGGCTCCGTACGAGCAGTACTTC.

This clonotype has just a few counts. This chain links TRBV13 with TRBJ2-5, with 7 positions matching TRBD1. Near its end, the DNA agrees better with TRBJ2-7, so the J call may be wrong. Germline V lookup: CDR1 PRHDT, CDR2 FYEKMQ (reference sequence). The CDR3 has 13 amino acids. DNA of the CDR3: TGTGCCAGCAGCTTGTGGACAGGACACGAGCAGTACTTC. It codes for CASSLWTGHEQYF.

The chain has TRBV10-3 and TRBJ1-2; TRBD1 agrees at 7 bases. CDR1 is ENHRY and CDR2 is SYGVKD in the germline V gene. V lost 10 bases to trimming and J lost 5 bases; unmatched junction nucleotides: 22. This CDR3 is built from 17 residues. Written as DNA, the CDR3 is TGTGCCAACTCGAATGGAGCAGGGGGTTGGAGAGAATATGGCTACACCTTC. Its translation is CANSNGAGGWREYGYTF.

This clonotype has a handful of counts. The genes are TRBV4-2 and TRBJ2-4; D is possibly TRBD2 (6 bases). Germline loops: CDR1 LGHNA, CDR2 YNFKEQ. The CDR3 sequence is 15 residues long. Trimming removed 4 bases at V and 3 bases at J, with 13 bases between. The CDR3 loop reads CASSPLGAGKNIQYF. Written as DNA, the CDR3 is TGTGCCAGCAGCCCCCTGGGAGCGGGCAAAAACATTCAGTACTTC.